Listed below are T cell receptor beta chains from one sample, sequenced in a study of T-cell reconstitution after alpha-beta-depleted transplantation in children. A single record per CDR3 protein comes from TCRdb applying MiXCR to the PCR reads. The sample contains 400,000 to 500,000 distinct CDR3 sequences, about a tenth of which appear only once. The sequences come from PBMCs from the stem cell graft donor, collected from the stem cell graft. The origin of the receptors is a human donor who donated a stem cell graft to a child with acute myeloid leukemia. Each CDR3 is given with its conserved first and last residue. Each record gives: clone size, D gene, J gene, V gene, CDR3 DNA, CDR3 protein. The D gene is left open where the match is weak. Clone sizes are given selectively: once, few, many, or a class where the clone is expanded.

few,TRBD1,TRBJ2-1,TRBV4-2,TGTGCCAGCAGCCTCCCCTCTACCGGGACAGCGGTTCCCCCTCCCACGTACAATGAGCAGTTCTTC,CASSLPSTGTAVPPPTYNEQFF
few,-,TRBJ1-3,TRBV7-2,TGTGCCAGCAGCTTAAAACGCGGAAACACCATATATTTT,CASSLKRGNTIYF
few,-,TRBJ1-5,TRBV5-1,TGCGCCAGCAGCTTGGAAGCAACCCGGAGCAATCAGCCCCAGCATTTT,CASSLEATRSNQPQHF
few,TRBD2,TRBJ2-3,TRBV20-1,TGCAGTGCTAGAGATCTTAGCCTAGCGGAATATAGGAGCACAGATACGCAGTATTTT,CSARDLSLAEYRSTDTQYF
many,TRBD2,TRBJ2-3,TRBV5-6,TGTGCCAGCAGCTCCCTTCTGACTAGCGGGAGGGTGACAGATACGCAGTATTTT,CASSSLLTSGRVTDTQYF
-,-,TRBJ2-5,TRBV18,TGTGCCAGCTCACCACGAGGGGACCGGAAAGAGACCCAGTACTTC,CASSPRGDRKETQYF
many,-,TRBJ2-7,TRBV6-5,TGTGCCAGCAGTTACTTATACGAGCAGTACTTC,CASSYLYEQYF
few,-,TRBJ2-1,TRBV6-5,TGTGCCAGCAGTTACTCAGGGGATGAGCAGTTCTTC,CASSYSGDEQFF
few,-,TRBJ2-2,TRBV10-3,TGTGCCATCTACAACACCGGGGAGCTGTTTTTT,CAIYNTGELFF
many,-,TRBJ1-1,TRBV11-2,TGTGCCAGCAGCTTAGCAGGCGGAGCTATGAACACTGAAGCTTTCTTT,CASSLAGGAMNTEAFF
few,-,TRBJ2-1,TRBV15,TGTGCCACCAGCAGAGGTAGGCAGGTAGGATACAATGAGCAGTTCTTC,CATSRGRQVGYNEQFF
many,-,TRBJ2-3,TRBV7-2,TGTGCCAGCATCGGACTCGGCGGCACAGATACGCAGTATTTT,CASIGLGGTDTQYF
-,TRBD2,TRBJ2-3,TRBV12-3/TRBV12-4,TGTGCCAGCAGGTGGACTAGCGTGACAGATACGCAGTATTTT,CASRWTSVTDTQYF
few,-,TRBJ1-1,TRBV27,TGTGCCAGCAGTCCCCGCACGACGGGATGGAACACTGAAGCTTTCTTT,CASSPRTTGWNTEAFF
few,TRBD1,TRBJ1-1,TRBV18,TGTGCCAGCTCACCGCGGGACAGGATGAACACTGAAGCTTTCTTT,CASSPRDRMNTEAFF
many,TRBD2,TRBJ2-3,TRBV6-2/TRBV6-3,TGTGCCAGCGCTGGCGGGAGTAGCACAGATACGCAGTATTTT,CASAGGSSTDTQYF
few,-,TRBJ2-3,TRBV4-3,TGCGCCAGCAGCCAAGGGGGGTTTCCCGCTAGCACAGATACGCAGTATTTT,CASSQGGFPASTDTQYF
few,TRBD2,TRBJ2-7,TRBV6-5,TGTGCCAGCAGCTCCGGGGGGGGGCGGAGTGAAACATCCTACGAGCAGTACTTC,CASSSGGGRSETSYEQYF
few,-,TRBJ1-6,TRBV29-1,TGCAGCGTTGCCCAGGGACCCTATAATTCACCCCTCCACTTT,CSVAQGPYNSPLHF
-,TRBD1,TRBJ1-5,TRBV6-1,TGTGCCAGCAGTACCCTCGGGACAGGACAGCCCCAGCATTTT,CASSTLGTGQPQHF
few,-,TRBJ1-5,TRBV9,TGTGCCAGCAGCGTAGGGGTAGGGCTTCAGCCCCAGCATTTT,CASSVGVGLQPQHF
-,-,TRBJ2-2,TRBV20-1,TGCAGTGCTAGAGGACAGGGAGGCACCGGGGAGCTGTTTTTT,CSARGQGGTGELFF
-,-,TRBJ2-7,TRBV7-2,TGTGCCAGCAGCTTACGAGGGGCGCACGAGCAGTACTTC,CASSLRGAHEQYF
-,-,TRBJ1-1,TRBV14,TGTGCCAGCAGCCAAGAATACGGGAGCCGCACTGAAGCTTTCTTT,CASSQEYGSRTEAFF
many,-,TRBJ1-2,TRBV12-3/TRBV12-4,TGTGCCAGCAGTTTAAGGGCCGGAGGTGGTGGCTACACCTTC,CASSLRAGGGGYTF
-,-,TRBJ2-7,TRBV20-1,TGCAGTGCTAGAGGTGTCAGGCACTCCTACGAGCAGTACTTC,CSARGVRHSYEQYF
many,-,TRBJ2-5,TRBV7-2,TGTGCCAGCAGCCTGGTTTGGCAAGAGACCCAGTACTTC,CASSLVWQETQYF
-,TRBD1,TRBJ1-3,TRBV10-3,TGTGCCATCAGCCGGGACAGTCAATCTGGAAACACCATATATTTT,CAISRDSQSGNTIYF